The following is a TCR beta chain sequence with its context. Using its own MiXCR run on the 5' RACE reads, TCRdb lists one record per CDR3 protein. This table has fewer than 200,000 distinct CDR3 sequences, under 15% appearing once. CDR1 KGHDR and CDR2 SFDVKD come from the germline V gene. The CDR3 totals 17 residues. Trimming removed 3 bases from V and 1 base from J; junction bases left unmatched: 7. The data belong to a study of T-cell memory formation after mild COVID-19. Across the whole study: There were largely donor-specific TCR clusters.

The clonotype comes from a man aged 18 to 29 who had mild COVID-19 (a few samples of this study predate the infection). Cell type and time point are not known. The J gene is TRBJ2-5, the V gene TRBV24-1, with TRBD1 matching 10 bases. The sample taken for sequencing was PBMCs or a T cell subset sorted from them (not recorded which). The CDR3 loop reads CATSDTRQGAFQETQYF. In DNA, the CDR3 is TGTGCCACCAGTGATACCCGACAGGGGGCTTTCCAAGAGACCCAGTACTTC.